The TCR beta chain described here comes from a study of high-grade serous ovarian cancer treatment subgroups (dated by TCRdb to about 2021). Notes on the research overall: On average, sequencing produced approximately 13,000 reads and 6,500 to 9,000 unique TCR beta rearrangements for each sample. TCR beta repertoires were profiled in patients with high-grade serous ovarian cancer who were grouped, under a laparoscopic triage algorithm, by complete gross resection or by neoadjuvant chemotherapy response. Of the roughly 30 patients in the cohort, around ten had no residual disease after primary surgery (R0), around ten were excellent NACT responders, and around ten were poor NACT responders. Each patient contributed one primary tumor and two metastatic tumor samples, giving around 88 samples in total.

Tumor samples were obtained before definitive surgery or chemotherapy. Genomic DNA extraction was performed by the MD Anderson Biospecimen Extraction Resource, and TCR sequencing was carried out by the MD Anderson Cancer Genomics Laboratory. For this clone: The specificity of this receptor is unknown. Nothing much larger sits one base from this clone, and base qualities are not available.

Here is what the overall study found, with its caveats: TCR repertoire analyses were focused on CDR3, and CDR1 and CDR2 were not analyzed. Because bulk tumor TCR sequencing provided no spatial information, insight into HGSC tumor complexity and diversity was limited. Repertoire similarity ranging from about 0.095 to 0.8 was observed between tumors from the same patient, whereas almost no similarity was observed between different patients. Neoantigen level correlated positively with TCR clonal relatedness, and copy number variation and mutation load from whole-genome sequencing showed a positive trend with TCR clonal relatedness.

The 80 to 90 tumor samples were subjected to high-throughput TCR profiling using ImmunoSEQ. On the authors' methods: Richness (unique productive sequences), clonality, evenness and relatedness were included as repertoire diversity metrics, and similarity between samples was assessed with the Bhattacharyya coefficient. A sensitivity analysis that removed TCRs with fewer than two reads produced consistent conclusions. TCRdb carries this immuneACCESS record with in-frame sequences only. Its versions omit some clonotypes, under half of them owing to an unresolved V gene in the studies checked, with the rest unexplained. From that table come the V and J calls and clone size; the DNA was used to work out D and trimming. In this sample the table shows tens of thousands of clones, about 80% of which occur a single time. The top ten hold approximately 2.3% of the sample. This TCR was sampled from a human donor with high-grade serous ovarian cancer. The material sequenced was tumor tissue.

This receptor carries the CDR3 CASSRTSGSTDTQYF. The DNA is TGTGCCAGTAGTCGGACTAGCGGGAGCACAGATACGCAGTATTTT. In this chain, TRBV19 is recombined with TRBJ2-3; 11 of the junction bases match TRBD2. CDR1 LNHDA and CDR2 SQIVND are derived from the germline V gene (reference sequence). Germline trimming: 5 bases from V, 0 bases from J; junction bases outside gene matches: 1. The CDR3 starts with the cysteine, ends with the phenylalanine, and has 15 residues. Here the CDR3 DNA is all that survives: 45 bases in frame from base 1.